This T cell receptor beta chain was recovered during a study of blood T cell repertoires in COVID-19. Overall study context: T cells, B-cell-depleted T cells, or PBMCs supplied cDNA or gDNA.

Germline trimming cut 5 bases from V and 10 bases from J; bases unmatched to any gene: 12. The CDR3 spans 14 residues. CDR1 is GTSNPN, CDR2 SVGIG, per germline (reference sequence). The assay was immunoSEQ multiplex PCR, and TCRdb's table has in-frame clones only and misses some. The sample has approximately 500,000 clones, 80% to 90% seen once. Material: peripheral blood. This TCR was sampled from a human donor in a cohort sampled during active COVID-19. The rearrangement uses TRBV30 and TRBJ1-5, with 9 positions matching TRBD1. The CDR3 protein is CAWGQGQGISPQHF. The CDR3 nucleotides are TGTGCCTGGGGTCAAGGACAGGGGATTAGTCCCCAGCATTTT.